The 5 T cell receptor beta chains listed next were all sequenced from one sample in a study of OX40 agonist ivuxolimab in advanced cancers. Here immunoSEQ multiplex PCR was the method, and the copy in TCRdb shows in-frame clones only, minus some. In the table there are approximately 94,000 clones, 84% of which are singletons. Sequencing was performed on CD4+ or CD8+ T cells sorted from blood, taken in a trial of the OX40 agonist ivuxolimab. The source of these receptors is an adult with an advanced solid tumor such as melanoma, head and neck, liver or kidney cancer.

This clone was found once. The gene calls are TRBV18 and TRBJ2-5; TRBD1 matches at 10 bases. The length of the CDR3 is 13 residues. J gave up 10 bases and V 3 bases, and 5 bases lay outside the gene matches. CDR1 is KGHSH and CDR2 is LQKENI in the germline V gene. As DNA, the CDR3 is TGTGCCAGCTCACCTTGGGACAGGGGAGACCAGTACTTC. Its protein product is CASSPWDRGDQYF.

This chain connects TRBV15 to TRBJ1-2; TRBD1 matches 10 bases. The CDR3 is 14 amino acids. V gave up 9 bases and J gave up 8 bases; unmatched junction bases: 12. CDR1 and CDR2 from the germline V gene are LNHNV and YYDKDF (reference sequence). In DNA, the CDR3 is TGTGCCACACGGCGGGACAGGGGTCCCTACGGCTACACCTTC. Its translation is CATRRDRGPYGYTF. The full variable domain, rest sourced from reference TRBV15 and TRBJ1-2, is DAMVIQNPRYQVTQFGKPVTLSCSQTLNHNVMYWYQQKSSQAPKLLFHYYDKDFNNEADTPDNFQSRRPNTSFCFLDIRSPGLGDTAMYLCATRRDRGPYGYTFGSGTRLTVV.

The chain couples TRBV5-8 to TRBJ1-5, with D hard to call. The CDR3 loop spans 14 amino acids. V was pared by 4 bases and J by 4 bases, with 12 bases between. Germline CDR1 SGHTS, CDR2 YDEGEE. CDR3 in DNA: TGTGCCAGCAGCCTTTGGGAAAAGAATCAGCCCCAGCATTTT. Translated, it gives CASSLWEKNQPQHF.

The chain joins TRBV28 to TRBJ2-5; TRBD2 matches 11 bases. V lost 6 bases to trimming and J lost 5 bases; unmatched junction nucleotides: 11. Germline assignment: CDR1 MDHEN and CDR2 SYDVKM. The CDR3 length is 16 residues. CDR3 sequence (DNA): TGTGCCAGCAGCCCTAGCGGGACTAGCGGCCTGGAGACCCAGTACTTC. Its translation: CASSPSGTSGLETQYF.

This chain joins TRBV5-1 and TRBJ2-4, with TRBD2 matching over 8 bases. The length of the CDR3 is 15 residues. The J segment lost 9 bases and the V segment lost 4 bases, leaving 12 bases of the junction unmatched. Looked up from germline, CDR1 is SGHRS and CDR2 is YFSETQ. CDR3 nucleotides: TGCGCCAGCAGCCCGGACCCAGCGGGGGTCGTCATTCAGTACTTC. Encoded protein: CASSPDPAGVVIQYF.